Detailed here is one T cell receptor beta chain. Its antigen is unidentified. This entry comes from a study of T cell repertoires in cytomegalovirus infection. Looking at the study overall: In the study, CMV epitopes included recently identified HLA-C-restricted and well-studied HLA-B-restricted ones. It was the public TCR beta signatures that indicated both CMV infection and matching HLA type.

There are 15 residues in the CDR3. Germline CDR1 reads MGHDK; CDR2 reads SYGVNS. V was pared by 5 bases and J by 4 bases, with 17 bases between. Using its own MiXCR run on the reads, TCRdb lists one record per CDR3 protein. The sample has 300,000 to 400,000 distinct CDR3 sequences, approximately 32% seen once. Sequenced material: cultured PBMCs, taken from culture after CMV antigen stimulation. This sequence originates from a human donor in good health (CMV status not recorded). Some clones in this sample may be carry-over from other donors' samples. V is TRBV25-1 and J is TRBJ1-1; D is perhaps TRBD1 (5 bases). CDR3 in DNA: TGTGCCAGCAGTCTCCCGGGGGACCAGGGCACTGAAGCTTTCTTT. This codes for CASSLPGDQGTEAFF.